This entry concerns a single T cell receptor beta chain. The antigen is not known. This sample was taken from a study of T cells expressing NK-cell markers. Study as a whole: Within the sequenced cohort of eight donors, seven exhibited HCMV seropositivity and one was seronegative. Study findings and constraints: The CD3+CD56-NKG2C+ fraction of a handful of donors was also led by these clonotypes. Dominant NKG2C+ clonotypes accounted for roughly 1.0-8% of CD8+ T cells in about six donors.

UMIs accompanied the 5'RACE template switching by which TCR beta cDNA was made. TCRdb reanalyzed the 5' RACE reads, giving one entry per CDR3 protein sequence and no DNA. The sample's table shows some 460,000 distinct CDR3 sequences. In germline, CDR1 is SGHRS, CDR2 YFSETQ. This CDR3 has 15 residues. The sequence came from a woman aged 50 to 60 in good health. The sample comprised blood T cells: a sorted CD56 or NKG2C T cell subset, CD4+ or CD8+ T cells, or bulk PBMC T cells (not recorded which). The chain joins TRBV5-1 to TRBJ2-3; TCRdb calls TRBD1, which cannot be checked without DNA. The chain's CDR3 is CASSLVQGSINTQYF.